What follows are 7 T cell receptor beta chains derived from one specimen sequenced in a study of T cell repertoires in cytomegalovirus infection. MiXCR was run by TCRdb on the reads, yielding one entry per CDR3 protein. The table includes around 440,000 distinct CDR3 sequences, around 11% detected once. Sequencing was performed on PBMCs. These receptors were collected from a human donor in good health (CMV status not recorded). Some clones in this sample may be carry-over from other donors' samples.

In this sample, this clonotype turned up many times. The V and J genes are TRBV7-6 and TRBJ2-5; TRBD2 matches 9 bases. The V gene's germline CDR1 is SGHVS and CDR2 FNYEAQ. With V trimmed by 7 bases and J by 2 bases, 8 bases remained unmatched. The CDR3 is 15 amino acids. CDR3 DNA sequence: TGTGCCAGCACCTCGGGACTAGCACCACAAGAGACCCAGTACTTC. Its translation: CASTSGLAPQETQYF.

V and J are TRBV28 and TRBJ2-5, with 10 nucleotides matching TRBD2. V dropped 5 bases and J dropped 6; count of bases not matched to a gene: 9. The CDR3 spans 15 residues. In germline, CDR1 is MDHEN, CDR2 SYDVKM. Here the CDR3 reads CASSANEREGKTQYF. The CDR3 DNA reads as TGTGCCAGCAGTGCTAACGAGCGGGAGGGTAAGACCCAGTACTTC.

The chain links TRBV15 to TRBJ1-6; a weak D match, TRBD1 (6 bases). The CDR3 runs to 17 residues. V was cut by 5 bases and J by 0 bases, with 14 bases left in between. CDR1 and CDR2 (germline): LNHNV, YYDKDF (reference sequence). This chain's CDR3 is CATSSLDSHSYNSPLHF. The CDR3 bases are TGTGCCACCAGCTCCCTGGACAGCCACTCCTATAATTCACCCCTCCACTTT.

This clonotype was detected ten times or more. The CDR3 sequence: CSARLDRSSPLHF. CDR3 DNA: TGCAGTGCCCGGTTGGACAGGAGTTCACCCCTCCACTTT. This chain uses TRBV20-1 with TRBJ1-6; TRBD1 matches 7 bases. The CDR3 spans 13 residues. The trim removed 6 bases at V and 9 bases at J, leaving 8 bases unmatched. The germline V gene encodes CDR1 DFQATT and CDR2 SNEGSKA (reference sequence).

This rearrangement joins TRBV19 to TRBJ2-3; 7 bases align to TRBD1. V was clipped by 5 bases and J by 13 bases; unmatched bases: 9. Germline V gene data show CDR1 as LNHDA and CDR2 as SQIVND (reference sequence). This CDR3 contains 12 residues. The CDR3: CASSLTGKQEYF. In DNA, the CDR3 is TGTGCCAGTAGTCTGACAGGGAAGCAGGAGTATTTT.

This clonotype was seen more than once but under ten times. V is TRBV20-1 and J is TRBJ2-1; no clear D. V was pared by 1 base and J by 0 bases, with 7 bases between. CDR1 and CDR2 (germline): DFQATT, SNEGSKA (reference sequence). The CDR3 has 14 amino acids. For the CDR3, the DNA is TGCAGTGCTAGAGCCCGGAGCTCCTACAATGAGCAGTTCTTC. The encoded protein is CSARARSSYNEQFF.

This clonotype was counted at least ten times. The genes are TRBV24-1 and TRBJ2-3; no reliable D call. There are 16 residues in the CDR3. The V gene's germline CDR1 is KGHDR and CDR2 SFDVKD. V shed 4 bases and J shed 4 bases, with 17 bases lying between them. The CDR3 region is CATSDRRSVLADTQYF. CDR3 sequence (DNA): TGTGCCACCAGTGACCGTCGCAGTGTGTTGGCAGATACGCAGTATTTT.